This T cell receptor beta chain was captured in a study of high-grade serous ovarian cancer treatment subgroups. Across the study: Mean per sample: about 15,000 reads, about 6,900 unique TCR beta rearrangements.

Assay: immunoSEQ multiplex PCR; the TCRdb copy retains only in-frame clones and omits some. The table lists around 8,000 clones, 60% to 80% of them singletons. Tumor samples were taken before definitive surgery or chemotherapy. CDR1 SGHTA and CDR2 FQGTGA come from the germline V gene. V lost 0 bases and J 12 bases, leaving 12 bases between the germline ends. CDR3 length equals 12 residues. This TCR was recovered from a human donor with high-grade serous ovarian cancer. The chain combines TRBV7-3 with TRBJ2-7, with D perhaps matching TRBD2 (6 bases). Sequences were obtained from tumor tissue. This CDR3 is CASSLTAGLMYF. Written as DNA, the CDR3 is TGTGCCAGCAGCTTAACCGCGGGATTGATGTACTTC.